These T cell receptor beta chains were read from a single sample in a study of brain T cells in children with intractable seizures. The method was immunoSEQ multiplex PCR; TCRdb's version includes in-frame clones alone and lacks a portion of them. Of about 350,000 clones listed, about 93% are singletons. The material sequenced was peripheral blood, taken 4 to 6 months after surgery. The receptors stem from a boy in the first two years of life with tuberous sclerosis and intractable seizures. The CDR3 runs from the conserved cysteine through the conserved F or W. The order of the fields is J gene, D gene, V gene, CDR3 protein, CDR3 DNA. A D gene is named only where the DNA matches it firmly.

j_gene: TRBJ1-1
d_gene: TRBD1
v_gene: TRBV2
CDR3aa: CASSEALQGATEAFF
CDR3nt: TGTGCCAGCAGTGAAGCGCTTCAGGGGGCCACTGAAGCTTTCTTT

j_gene: TRBJ1-2
d_gene: -
v_gene: TRBV7-6
CDR3aa: CASSLVTGTNYGYTF
CDR3nt: TGTGCCAGCAGCTTAGTAACAGGCACTAACTATGGCTACACCTTC

j_gene: TRBJ2-1
d_gene: -
v_gene: TRBV25-1
CDR3aa: CASSDSNRRTVPNEQFF
CDR3nt: TGTGCCAGCAGTGACTCTAACAGACGGACGGTGCCCAATGAGCAGTTCTTC

j_gene: TRBJ1-1
d_gene: -
v_gene: TRBV19
CDR3aa: CASNQGYRNTEAFF
CDR3nt: TGTGCCAGTAACCAGGGATATCGGAACACTGAAGCTTTCTTT

j_gene: TRBJ2-7
d_gene: -
v_gene: TRBV30
CDR3aa: CAWSPTRGGLYEQYF
CDR3nt: TGTGCCTGGAGTCCGACCCGAGGGGGACTCTACGAGCAGTACTTC

j_gene: TRBJ1-2
d_gene: -
v_gene: TRBV3-1/TRBV3-2
CDR3aa: CASSQGGAYGYTF
CDR3nt: TGTGCCAGCAGCCAAGGGGGCGCCTATGGCTACACCTTC

j_gene: TRBJ2-5
d_gene: -
v_gene: TRBV7-6
CDR3aa: CASSLAQETQYF
CDR3nt: TGTGCCAGCAGCTTAGCGCAAGAGACCCAGTACTTC

j_gene: TRBJ1-1
d_gene: -
v_gene: TRBV5-6
CDR3aa: CASSLQGLDTEAFF
CDR3nt: TGTGCCAGCAGCCTACAGGGACTTGACACTGAAGCTTTCTTT

j_gene: TRBJ1-5
d_gene: -
v_gene: TRBV2
CDR3aa: CASSEGWGISQPQHF
CDR3nt: TGTGCCAGCAGTGAAGGGTGGGGGATCTCTCAGCCCCAGCATTTT

j_gene: TRBJ2-6
d_gene: TRBD1
v_gene: TRBV9
CDR3aa: CASSPRDRSSGANVLTF
CDR3nt: TGTGCCAGCAGCCCCCGGGACAGGAGCTCTGGGGCCAACGTCCTGACTTTC

j_gene: TRBJ1-5
d_gene: -
v_gene: TRBV15
CDR3aa: CATSGGNQPQHF
CDR3nt: TGTGCCACCTCCGGGGGAAATCAGCCCCAGCATTTT